This TCR beta chain comes out of a study of blood T cell repertoires in COVID-19. Study at large: Sites across the United States, Italy and Spain contributed samples from acute and convalescent COVID-19. The cDNA or gDNA used as material had been derived from T cells, B-cell-depleted T cells, or PBMCs.

Germline V gene sequence: CDR1 SGHDN, CDR2 FVKESK. Trimming pared 3 bases from V and 4 bases from J, leaving 9 bases between. The CDR3 covers 14 residues. Per the original data handling: Reference gene primers were amplified, and this amplification served to estimate nucleated cell counts. Here immunoSEQ multiplex PCR was the method, and the copy in TCRdb shows in-frame clones only, minus some. The V and J calls and the clone size are those of that table, but D and trimming were determined from the DNA. The sample has more than 150,000 clones; 75% to 90% are singletons. The rearrangement joins TRBV14 to TRBJ1-4, with D perhaps TRBD1 (6 bases). The sample taken for sequencing was peripheral blood. This clonotype was sampled from a woman between 70 and 85 years old with acute or convalescent COVID-19. The CDR3 sequence: CASSHPTGNEKLFF. The CDR3 nucleotides read TGTGCCAGCAGCCACCCGACAGGTAATGAAAAACTGTTTTTT.